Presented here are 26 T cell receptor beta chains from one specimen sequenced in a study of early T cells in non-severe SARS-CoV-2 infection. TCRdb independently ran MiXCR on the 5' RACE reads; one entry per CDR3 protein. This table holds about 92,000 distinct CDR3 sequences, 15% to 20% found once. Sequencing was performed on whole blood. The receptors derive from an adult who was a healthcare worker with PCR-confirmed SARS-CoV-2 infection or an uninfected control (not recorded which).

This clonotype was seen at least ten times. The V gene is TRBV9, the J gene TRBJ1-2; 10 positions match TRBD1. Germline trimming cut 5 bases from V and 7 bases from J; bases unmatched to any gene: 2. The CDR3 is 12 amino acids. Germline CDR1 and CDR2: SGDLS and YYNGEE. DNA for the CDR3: TGTGCCAGCAGTGACAGGGGGCTTGGCTACACCTTC. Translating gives CASSDRGLGYTF.

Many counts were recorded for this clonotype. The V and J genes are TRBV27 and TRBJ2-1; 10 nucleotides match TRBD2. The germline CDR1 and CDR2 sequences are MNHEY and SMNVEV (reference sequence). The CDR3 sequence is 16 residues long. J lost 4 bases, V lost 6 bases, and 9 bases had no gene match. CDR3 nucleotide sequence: TGTGCCAGCAGCCCCGGACTAGCGGAGATTTACAATGAGCAGTTCTTC. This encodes CASSPGLAEIYNEQFF.

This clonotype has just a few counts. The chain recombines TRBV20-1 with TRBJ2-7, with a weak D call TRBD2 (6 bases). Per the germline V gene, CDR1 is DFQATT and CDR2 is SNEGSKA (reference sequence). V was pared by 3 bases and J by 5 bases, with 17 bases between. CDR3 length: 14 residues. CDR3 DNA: TGCAGTGCTAGGTGGATTGGAGGGGTCAACGAGCAGTACTTC. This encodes CSARWIGGVNEQYF.

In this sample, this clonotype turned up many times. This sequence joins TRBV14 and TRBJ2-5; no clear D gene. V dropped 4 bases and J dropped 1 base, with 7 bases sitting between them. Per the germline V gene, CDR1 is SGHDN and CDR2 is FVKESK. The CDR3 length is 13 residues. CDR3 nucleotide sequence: TGTGCCAGCAGCCCCCGTCCCCAAGAGACCCAGTACTTC. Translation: CASSPRPQETQYF.

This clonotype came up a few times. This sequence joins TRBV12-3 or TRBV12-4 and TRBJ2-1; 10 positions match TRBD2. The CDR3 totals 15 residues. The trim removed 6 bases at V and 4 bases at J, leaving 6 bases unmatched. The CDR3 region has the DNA TGTGCCAGCAGCCTCGGACTAGCGGAATACAATGAGCAGTTCTTC. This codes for CASSLGLAEYNEQFF.

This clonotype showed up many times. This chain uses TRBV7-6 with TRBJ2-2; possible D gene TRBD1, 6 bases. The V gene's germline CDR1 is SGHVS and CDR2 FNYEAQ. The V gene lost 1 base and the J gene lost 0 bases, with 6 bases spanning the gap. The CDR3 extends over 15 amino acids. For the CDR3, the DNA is TGTGCCAGCAGCTTAGGGACAGCGAACACCGGGGAGCTGTTTTTT. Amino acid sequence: CASSLGTANTGELFF. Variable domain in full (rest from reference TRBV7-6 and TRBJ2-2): GAGVSQSPRYKVTKRGQDVALRCDPISGHVSLYWYRQALGQGPEFLTYFNYEAQQDKSGLPNDRFSAERPEGSISTLTIQRTEQRDSAMYRCASSLGTANTGELFFGEGSRLTVL.

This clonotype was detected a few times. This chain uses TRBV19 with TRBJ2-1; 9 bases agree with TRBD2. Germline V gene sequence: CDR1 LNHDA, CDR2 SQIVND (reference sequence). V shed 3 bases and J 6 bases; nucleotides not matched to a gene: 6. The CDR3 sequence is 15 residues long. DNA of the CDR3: TGTGCCAGTAGTATCTACGCGGGGGGGCGCAATGAGCAGTTCTTC. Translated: CASSIYAGGRNEQFF.

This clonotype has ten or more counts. The CDR3 sequence: CASSQVQAPVHEQYF. The CDR3 DNA reads as TGTGCCAGCAGCCAAGTGCAGGCACCCGTACACGAGCAGTACTTC. The chain employs TRBV14 and TRBJ2-7; D is unresolved. The CDR3 sequence is 15 residues long. Trimming removed 1 base from V and 5 bases from J, with 15 bases in between. Germline V CDR1 and CDR2: SGHDN, FVKESK.

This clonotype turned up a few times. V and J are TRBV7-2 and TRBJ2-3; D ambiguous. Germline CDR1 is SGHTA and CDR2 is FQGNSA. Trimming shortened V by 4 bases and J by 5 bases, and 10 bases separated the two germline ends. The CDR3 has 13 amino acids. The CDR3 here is CASSYAVEDTQYF. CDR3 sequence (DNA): TGTGCCAGCAGCTATGCGGTGGAAGATACGCAGTATTTT. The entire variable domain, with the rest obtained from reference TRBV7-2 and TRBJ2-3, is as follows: GAGVSQSPSNKVTEKGKDVELRCDPISGHTALYWYRQSLGQGLEFLIYFQGNSAPDKSGLPSDRFSAERTGGSVSTLTIQRTQQEDSAVYLCASSYAVEDTQYFGPGTRLTVL.

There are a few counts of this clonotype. The CDR3 nucleotides read TGTGCCAGCCTCCATCGCTTAACTTACGAGCAGTACTTC. Protein sequence: CASLHRLTYEQYF. The rearrangement links TRBV28 to TRBJ2-7; no clear D gene. Deletions cut 8 bases from V and 4 bases from J, with 15 bases between. Germline assignment: CDR1 MDHEN and CDR2 SYDVKM. The CDR3 has 13 residues.

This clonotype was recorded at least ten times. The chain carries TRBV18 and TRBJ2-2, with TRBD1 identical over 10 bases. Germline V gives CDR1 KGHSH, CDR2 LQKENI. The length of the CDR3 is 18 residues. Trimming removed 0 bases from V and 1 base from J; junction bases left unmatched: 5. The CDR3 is CASSPPLGQGVNTGELFF. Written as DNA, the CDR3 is TGTGCCAGCTCACCACCCCTCGGACAGGGGGTGAACACCGGGGAGCTGTTTTTT.

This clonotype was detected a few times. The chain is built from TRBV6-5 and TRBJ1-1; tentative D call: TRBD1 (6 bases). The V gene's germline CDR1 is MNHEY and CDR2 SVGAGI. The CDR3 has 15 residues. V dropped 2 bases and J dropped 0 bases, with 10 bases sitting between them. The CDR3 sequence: CASSYGGGMNTEAFF. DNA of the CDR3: TGTGCCAGCAGTTACGGGGGCGGTATGAACACTGAAGCTTTCTTT.

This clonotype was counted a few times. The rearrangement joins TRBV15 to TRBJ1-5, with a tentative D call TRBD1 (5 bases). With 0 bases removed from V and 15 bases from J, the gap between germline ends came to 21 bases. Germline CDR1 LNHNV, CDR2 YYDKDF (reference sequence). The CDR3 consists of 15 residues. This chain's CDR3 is CATSRDQGLQAELHF. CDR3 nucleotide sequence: TGTGCCACCAGCAGAGATCAAGGCTTACAGGCTGAACTGCATTTT.

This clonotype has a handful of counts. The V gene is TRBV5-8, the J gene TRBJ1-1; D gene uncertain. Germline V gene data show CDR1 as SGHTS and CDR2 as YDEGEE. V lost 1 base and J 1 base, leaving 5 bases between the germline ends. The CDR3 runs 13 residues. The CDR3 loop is CASSLSANTEAFF. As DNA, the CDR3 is TGTGCCAGCAGCTTGTCGGCGAACACTGAAGCTTTCTTT.

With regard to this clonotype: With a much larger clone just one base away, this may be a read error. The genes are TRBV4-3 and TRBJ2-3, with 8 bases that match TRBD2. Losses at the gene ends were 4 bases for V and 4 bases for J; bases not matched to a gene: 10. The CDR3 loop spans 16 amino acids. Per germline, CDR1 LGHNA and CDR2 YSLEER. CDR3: CASSPHSGKGSDTQYF. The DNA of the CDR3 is TGCGCCAGCAGCCCACATAGCGGGAAGGGATCAGATACGCAGTATTTT.

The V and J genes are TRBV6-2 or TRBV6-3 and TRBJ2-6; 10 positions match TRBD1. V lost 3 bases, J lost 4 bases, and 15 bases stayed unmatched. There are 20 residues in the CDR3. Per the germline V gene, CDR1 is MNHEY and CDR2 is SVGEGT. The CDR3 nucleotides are TGTGCCAGCAGTTATCATTCCACGCCGGGACAGGGGTCCGGGGCCAACGTCCTGACTTTC. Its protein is CASSYHSTPGQGSGANVLTF.

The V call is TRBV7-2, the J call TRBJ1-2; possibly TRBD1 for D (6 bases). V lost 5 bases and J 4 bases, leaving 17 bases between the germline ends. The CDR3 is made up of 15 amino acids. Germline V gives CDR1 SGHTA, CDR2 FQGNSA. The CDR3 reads CASSVDRQESYGYTF. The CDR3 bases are TGTGCCAGCAGCGTTGACAGGCAAGAGAGCTATGGCTACACCTTC.

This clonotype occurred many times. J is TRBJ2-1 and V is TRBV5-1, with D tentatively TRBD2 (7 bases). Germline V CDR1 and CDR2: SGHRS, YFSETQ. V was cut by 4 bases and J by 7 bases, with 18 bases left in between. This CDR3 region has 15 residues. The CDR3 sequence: CASSDVGGQRNEQFF. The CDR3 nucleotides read TGCGCCAGCAGCGACGTGGGGGGGCAGAGGAATGAGCAGTTCTTC.

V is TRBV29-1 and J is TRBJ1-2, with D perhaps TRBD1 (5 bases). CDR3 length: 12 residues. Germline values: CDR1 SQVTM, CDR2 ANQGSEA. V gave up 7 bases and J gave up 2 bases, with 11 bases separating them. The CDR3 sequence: CSARDFNYGYTF. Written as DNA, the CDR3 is TGCAGCGCCCGGGACTTCAACTATGGCTACACCTTC.

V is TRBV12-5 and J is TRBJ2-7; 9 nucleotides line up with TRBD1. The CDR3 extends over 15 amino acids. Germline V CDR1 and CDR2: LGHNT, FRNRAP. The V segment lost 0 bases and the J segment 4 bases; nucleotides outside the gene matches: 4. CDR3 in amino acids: CASGLVLDRGYEQYF. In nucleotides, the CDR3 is TGTGCTAGTGGTTTGGTCTTGGACAGGGGTTACGAGCAGTACTTC.

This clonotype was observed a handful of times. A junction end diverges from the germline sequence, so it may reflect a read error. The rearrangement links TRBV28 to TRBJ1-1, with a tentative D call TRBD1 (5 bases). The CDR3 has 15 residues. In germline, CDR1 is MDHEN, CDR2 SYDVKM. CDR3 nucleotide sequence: TGTGCCAGCCGTTTTGGGGCTCCGTTGGGAACTGAAGCTTTCTTT. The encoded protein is CASRFGAPLGTEAFF.

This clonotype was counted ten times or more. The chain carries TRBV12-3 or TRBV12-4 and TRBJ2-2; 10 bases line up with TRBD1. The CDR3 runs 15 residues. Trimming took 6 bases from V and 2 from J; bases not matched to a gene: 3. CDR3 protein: CASRATGGNTGELFF. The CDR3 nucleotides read TGTGCCAGCAGGGCGACAGGGGGCAACACCGGGGAGCTGTTTTTT.

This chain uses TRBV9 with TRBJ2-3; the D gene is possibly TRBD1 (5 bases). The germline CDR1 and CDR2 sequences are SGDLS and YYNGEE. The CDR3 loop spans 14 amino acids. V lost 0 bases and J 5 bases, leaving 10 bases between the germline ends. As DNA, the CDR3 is TGTGCCAGCAGCGTAGAAAGTAGGGGAGATACGCAGTATTTT. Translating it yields CASSVESRGDTQYF.

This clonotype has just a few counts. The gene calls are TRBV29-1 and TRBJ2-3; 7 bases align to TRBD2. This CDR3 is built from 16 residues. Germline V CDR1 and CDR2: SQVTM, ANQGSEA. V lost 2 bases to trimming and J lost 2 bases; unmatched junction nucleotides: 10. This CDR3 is CSVEMAVGGVTDTQYF. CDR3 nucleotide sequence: TGCAGCGTTGAAATGGCGGTGGGGGGGGTCACAGATACGCAGTATTTT.

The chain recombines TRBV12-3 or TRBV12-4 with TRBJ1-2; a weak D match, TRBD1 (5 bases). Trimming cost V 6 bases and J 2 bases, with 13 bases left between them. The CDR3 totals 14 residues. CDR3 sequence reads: CASRDSHENYGYTF. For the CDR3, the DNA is TGTGCCAGCAGAGACAGTCACGAAAACTATGGCTACACCTTC.

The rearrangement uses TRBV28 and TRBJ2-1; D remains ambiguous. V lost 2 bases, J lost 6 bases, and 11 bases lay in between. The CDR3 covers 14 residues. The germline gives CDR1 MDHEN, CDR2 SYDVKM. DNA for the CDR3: TGTGCCAGCAGTTTAGGTTCACTATCCAATGAGCAGTTCTTC. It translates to CASSLGSLSNEQFF. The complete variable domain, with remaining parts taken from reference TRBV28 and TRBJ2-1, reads DVKVTQSSRYLVKRTGEKVFLECVQDMDHENMFWYRQDPGLGLRLIYFSYDVKMKEKGDIPEGYSVSREKKERFSLILESASTNQTSMYLCASSLGSLSNEQFFGPGTRLTVL.